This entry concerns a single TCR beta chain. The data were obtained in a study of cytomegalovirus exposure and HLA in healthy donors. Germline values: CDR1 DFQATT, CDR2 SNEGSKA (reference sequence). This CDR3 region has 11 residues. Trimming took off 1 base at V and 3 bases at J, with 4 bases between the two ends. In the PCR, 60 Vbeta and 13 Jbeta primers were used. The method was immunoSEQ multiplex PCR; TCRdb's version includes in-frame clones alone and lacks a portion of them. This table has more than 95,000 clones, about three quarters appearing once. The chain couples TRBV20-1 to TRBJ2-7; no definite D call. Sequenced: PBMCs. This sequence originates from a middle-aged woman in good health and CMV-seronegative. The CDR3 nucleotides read TGCAGTGCTAGAGTAAACTACGAGCAGTACTTC. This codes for CSARVNYEQYF.